This TCR beta chain appears in the sequencing data of a study of Ad26.COV2.S vaccination and SARS-CoV-2 variants. Study-wide results and limits: Spike-specific CD8+ and CD4+ T cell responses reportedly showed substantial breadth after vaccination.

The germline V gene encodes CDR1 MNHEY and CDR2 SVGAGI. This CDR3 region has 15 residues. V shed 7 bases, J shed 8 bases, and the junction held 12 bases outside the gene matches. The table came from immunoSEQ multiplex PCR; TCRdb's copy has only in-frame clones and leaves some out. In the table there are roughly 400,000 clones, 89% of which are singletons. Treatment here: around 19 received Ad26.COV2.S at low or high dose, single or two shots; about 5 received placebo; per-sample allocation not given. The study sampled participants on day 63 after the first vaccine or placebo injection. With regard to this clone: The antigen is undetermined.

The J gene is TRBJ2-1, the V gene TRBV6-5; 9 nucleotides match TRBD2. The source of this sequence is a person aged 18-65 years who received the Ad26.COV2.S COVID-19 vaccine or a placebo. Material: peripheral blood, obtained in a trial of Ad26.COV2.S vaccine versus placebo. CDR3 region: CASTLGLAGRDEQFF. The CDR3 DNA reads TGTGCCAGCACCCTGGGGCTAGCGGGGCGGGATGAGCAGTTCTTC.